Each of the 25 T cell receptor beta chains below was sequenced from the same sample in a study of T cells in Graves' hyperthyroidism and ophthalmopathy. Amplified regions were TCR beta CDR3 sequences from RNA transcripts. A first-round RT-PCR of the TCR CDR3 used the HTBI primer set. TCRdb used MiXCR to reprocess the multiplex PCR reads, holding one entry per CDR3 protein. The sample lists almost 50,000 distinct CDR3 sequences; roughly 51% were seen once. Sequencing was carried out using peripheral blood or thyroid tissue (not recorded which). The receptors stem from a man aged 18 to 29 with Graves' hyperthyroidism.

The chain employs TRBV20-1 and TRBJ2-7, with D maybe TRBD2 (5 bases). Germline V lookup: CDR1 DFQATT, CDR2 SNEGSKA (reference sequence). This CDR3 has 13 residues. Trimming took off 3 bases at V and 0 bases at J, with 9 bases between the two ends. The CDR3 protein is CSARAGSSYEQYF. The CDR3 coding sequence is TGCAGTGCTAGGGCGGGTAGCTCCTACGAGCAGTACTTC.

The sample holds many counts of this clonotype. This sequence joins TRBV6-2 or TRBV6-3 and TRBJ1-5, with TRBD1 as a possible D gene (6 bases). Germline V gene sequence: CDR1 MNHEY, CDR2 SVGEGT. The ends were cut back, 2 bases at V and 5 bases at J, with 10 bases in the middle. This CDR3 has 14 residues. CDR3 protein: CASSYGWGHQPQHF. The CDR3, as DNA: TGTGCCAGCAGTTACGGTTGGGGGCATCAGCCCCAGCATTTT.

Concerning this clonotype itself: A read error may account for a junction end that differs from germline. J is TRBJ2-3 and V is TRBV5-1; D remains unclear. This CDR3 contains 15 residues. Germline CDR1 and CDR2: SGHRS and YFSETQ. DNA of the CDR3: TGTGCCAGCAGCTTAACTGGCGGATCCACAGATACGCAGTATTTT. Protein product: CASSLTGGSTDTQYF.

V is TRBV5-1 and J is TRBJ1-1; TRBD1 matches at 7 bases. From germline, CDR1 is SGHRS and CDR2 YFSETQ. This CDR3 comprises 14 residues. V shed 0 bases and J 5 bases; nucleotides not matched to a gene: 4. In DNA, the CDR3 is TGCGCCAGCAGCTTGGAGGGGGCTGGGACTGAAGCTTTCTTT. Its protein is CASSLEGAGTEAFF.

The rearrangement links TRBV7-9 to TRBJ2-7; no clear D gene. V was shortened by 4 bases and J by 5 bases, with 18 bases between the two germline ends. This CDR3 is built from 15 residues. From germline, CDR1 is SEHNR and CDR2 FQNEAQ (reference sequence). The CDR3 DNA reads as TGTGCCAGCAGCTCCGTCGGGCTGCGCTTGGACGAGCAGTACTTC. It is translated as CASSSVGLRLDEQYF.

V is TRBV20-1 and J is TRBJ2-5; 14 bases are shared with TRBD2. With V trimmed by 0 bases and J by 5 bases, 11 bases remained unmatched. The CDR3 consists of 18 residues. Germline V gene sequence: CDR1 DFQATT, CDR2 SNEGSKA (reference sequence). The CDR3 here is CSARDPTRWTSGGETQYF. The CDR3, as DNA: TGCAGTGCTAGAGATCCAACGAGGTGGACTAGCGGGGGGGAGACCCAGTACTTC.

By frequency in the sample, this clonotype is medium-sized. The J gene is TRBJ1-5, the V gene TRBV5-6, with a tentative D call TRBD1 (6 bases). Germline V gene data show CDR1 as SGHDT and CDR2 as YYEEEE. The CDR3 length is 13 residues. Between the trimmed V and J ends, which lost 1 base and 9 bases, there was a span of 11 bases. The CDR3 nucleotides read TGTGCCAGCAGCTTGTGGGGGGCTTGGCCCCAGCATTTT. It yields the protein CASSLWGAWPQHF.

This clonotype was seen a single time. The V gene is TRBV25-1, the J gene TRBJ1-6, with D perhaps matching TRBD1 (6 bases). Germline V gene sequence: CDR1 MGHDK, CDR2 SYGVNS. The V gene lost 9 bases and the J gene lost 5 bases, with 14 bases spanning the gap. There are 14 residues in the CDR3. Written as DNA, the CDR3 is TGTGCCAGTACCTTGACAGGAGATAATTCACCCCTCCACTTT. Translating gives CASTLTGDNSPLHF.

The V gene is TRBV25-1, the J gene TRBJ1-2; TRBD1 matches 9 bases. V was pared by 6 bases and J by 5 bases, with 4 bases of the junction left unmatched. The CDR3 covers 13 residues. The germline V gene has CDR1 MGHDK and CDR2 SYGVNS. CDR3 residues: CASRTGGEYGYTF. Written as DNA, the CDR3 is TGTGCCAGCAGAACAGGGGGCGAGTATGGCTACACCTTC.

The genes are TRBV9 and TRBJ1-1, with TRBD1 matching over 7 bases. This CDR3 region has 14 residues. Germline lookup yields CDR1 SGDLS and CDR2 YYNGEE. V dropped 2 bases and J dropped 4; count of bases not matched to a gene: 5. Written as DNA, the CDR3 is TGTGCCAGCAGCGTGGGGACAGTGAGCACTGAAGCTTTCTTT. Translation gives CASSVGTVSTEAFF.

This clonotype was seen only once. This chain's CDR3 is CSADQPQHF. CDR3 nucleotides: TGCAGTGCGGATCAGCCCCAGCATTTT. This chain links TRBV20-1 with TRBJ1-5, with unresolved D. The CDR3 is made up of 9 amino acids. Germline CDR1 DFQATT, CDR2 SNEGSKA (reference sequence). Trimming removed 6 bases from V and 5 bases from J, with 2 bases in between.

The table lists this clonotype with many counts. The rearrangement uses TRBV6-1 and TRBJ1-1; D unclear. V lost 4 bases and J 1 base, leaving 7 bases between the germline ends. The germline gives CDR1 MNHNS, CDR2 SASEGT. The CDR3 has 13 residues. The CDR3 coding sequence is TGTGCCAGCAGTGCGGTGAAGAACACTGAAGCTTTCTTT. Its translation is CASSAVKNTEAFF.

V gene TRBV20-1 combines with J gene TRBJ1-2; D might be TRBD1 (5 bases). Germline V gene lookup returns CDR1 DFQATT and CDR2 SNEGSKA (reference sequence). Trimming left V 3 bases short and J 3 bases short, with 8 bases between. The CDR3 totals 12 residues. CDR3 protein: CSARRGDYGYTF. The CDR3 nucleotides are TGCAGTGCTAGGAGAGGGGACTATGGCTACACCTTC.

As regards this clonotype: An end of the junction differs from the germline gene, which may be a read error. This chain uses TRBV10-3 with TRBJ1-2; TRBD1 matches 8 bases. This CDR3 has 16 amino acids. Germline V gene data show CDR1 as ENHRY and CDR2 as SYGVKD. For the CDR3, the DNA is TGTGCCAGCAGTTTAGGCCCCGGGACAGGAAACTATGGCTACACCTTC. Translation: CASSLGPGTGNYGYTF.

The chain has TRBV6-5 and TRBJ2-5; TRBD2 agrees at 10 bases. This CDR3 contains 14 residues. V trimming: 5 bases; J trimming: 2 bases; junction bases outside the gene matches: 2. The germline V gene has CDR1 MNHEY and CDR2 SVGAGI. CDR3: CASSTLAGQETQYF. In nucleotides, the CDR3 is TGTGCCAGCAGTACACTAGCGGGACAAGAGACCCAGTACTTC.

The CDR3 region is CASSVGASGSSYEQYF. DNA for the CDR3: TGTGCCAGCAGCGTAGGGGCTAGCGGGAGCTCCTACGAGCAGTACTTC. The gene calls are TRBV9 and TRBJ2-7; 10 nucleotides align to TRBD2. CDR1 is SGDLS, CDR2 YYNGEE, per germline. CDR3 size: 16 residues. V was clipped by 0 bases and J by 0 bases; unmatched bases: 3.

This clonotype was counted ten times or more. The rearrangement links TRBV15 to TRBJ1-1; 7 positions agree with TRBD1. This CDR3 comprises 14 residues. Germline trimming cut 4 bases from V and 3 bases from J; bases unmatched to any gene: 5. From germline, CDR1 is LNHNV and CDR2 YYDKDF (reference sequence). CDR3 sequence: CATSMMTGYTEAFF. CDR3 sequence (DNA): TGTGCCACCAGCATGATGACAGGGTACACTGAAGCTTTCTTT. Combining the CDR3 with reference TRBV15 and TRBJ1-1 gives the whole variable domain DAMVIQNPRYQVTQFGKPVTLSCSQTLNHNVMYWYQQKSSQAPKLLFHYYDKDFNNEADTPDNFQSRRPNTSFCFLDIRSPGLGDTAMYLCATSMMTGYTEAFFGQGTRLTVV.

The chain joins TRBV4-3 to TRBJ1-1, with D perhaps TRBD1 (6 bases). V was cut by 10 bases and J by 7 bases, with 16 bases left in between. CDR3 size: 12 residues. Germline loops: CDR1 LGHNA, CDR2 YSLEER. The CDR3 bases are TGCGCCACTACCCGGACAGCCCGTGAAGCTTTCTTT. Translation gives CATTRTAREAFF.

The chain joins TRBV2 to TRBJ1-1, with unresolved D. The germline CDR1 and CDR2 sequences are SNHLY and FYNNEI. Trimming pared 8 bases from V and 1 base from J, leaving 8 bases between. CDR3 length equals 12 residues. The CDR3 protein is CASWRKNTEAFF. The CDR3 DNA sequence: TGTGCCAGCTGGCGTAAGAACACTGAAGCTTTCTTT.

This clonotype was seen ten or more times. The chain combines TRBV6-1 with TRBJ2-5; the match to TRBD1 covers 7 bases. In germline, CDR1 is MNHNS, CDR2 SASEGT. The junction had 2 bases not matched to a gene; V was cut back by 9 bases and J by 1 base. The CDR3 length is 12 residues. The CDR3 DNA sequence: TGTGCCAGTGGACAGGTCCAAGAGACCCAGTACTTC. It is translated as CASGQVQETQYF.

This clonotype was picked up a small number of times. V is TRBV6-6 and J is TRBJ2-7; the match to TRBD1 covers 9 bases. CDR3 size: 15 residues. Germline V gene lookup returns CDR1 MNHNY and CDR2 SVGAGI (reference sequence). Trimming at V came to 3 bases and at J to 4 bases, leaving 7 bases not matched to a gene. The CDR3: CASSYKGTGSYEQYF. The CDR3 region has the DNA TGTGCCAGCAGTTATAAGGGGACAGGGTCTTACGAGCAGTACTTC.

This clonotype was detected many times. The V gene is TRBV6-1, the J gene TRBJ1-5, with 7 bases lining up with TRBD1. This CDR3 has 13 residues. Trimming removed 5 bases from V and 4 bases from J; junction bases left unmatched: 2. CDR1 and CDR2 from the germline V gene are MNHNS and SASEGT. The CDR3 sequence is CASSLQGNQPQHF. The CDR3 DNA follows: TGTGCCAGCAGTCTACAGGGGAATCAGCCCCAGCATTTT.

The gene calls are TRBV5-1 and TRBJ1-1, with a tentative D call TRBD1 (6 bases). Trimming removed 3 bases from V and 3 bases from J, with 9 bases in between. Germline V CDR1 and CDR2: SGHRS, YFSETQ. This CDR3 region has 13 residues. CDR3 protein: CASSSNRDTEAFF. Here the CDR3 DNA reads TGCGCCAGCAGCTCCAACAGGGACACTGAAGCTTTCTTT.

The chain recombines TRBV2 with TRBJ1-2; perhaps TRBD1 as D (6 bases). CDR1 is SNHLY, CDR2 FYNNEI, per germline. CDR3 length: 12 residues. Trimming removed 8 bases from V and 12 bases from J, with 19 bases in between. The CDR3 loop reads CASGADSAGNTF. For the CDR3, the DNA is TGTGCCAGCGGCGCGGACAGCGCTGGAAACACCTTC.

The CDR3 sequence: CATSSLSGGGLRGETQYF. As DNA, the CDR3 is TGTGCCACCAGCAGCTTATCGGGCGGGGGACTGCGGGGTGAGACCCAGTACTTC. This sequence joins TRBV15 and TRBJ2-5; TRBD2 matches at 7 bases. The CDR3 spans 18 residues. J lost 5 bases, V lost 3 bases, and 18 bases had no gene match. CDR1 LNHNV and CDR2 YYDKDF come from the germline V gene (reference sequence).